One and the same sample provided the 12 T cell receptor beta chains below, sequenced in a study of T cells in Graves' hyperthyroidism and ophthalmopathy. RNA transcripts gave rise to amplified TCR beta CDR3 regions. The HTBI primer set drove a first-round RT-PCR of the TCR CDR3. TCRdb itself ran the multiplex PCR reads through MiXCR, one entry per CDR3 protein. The sample includes approximately 560,000 distinct CDR3 sequences, 15% to 19% seen only once; the top ten take approximately 7.4%. The sequenced sample was blood. These receptors were obtained from a woman under 40 with Graves' hyperthyroidism.

The chain has TRBV12-3 or TRBV12-4 and TRBJ2-3, with a tentative D call TRBD2 (6 bases). V was clipped by 3 bases and J by 1 base, with 17 bases between them. This CDR3 is built from 17 residues. The CDR3 nucleotides read TGTGCCAGCAGTTTGAGTGGGGGTAGCGGCCGCACAGATACGCAGTATTTT. This gives the protein CASSLSGGSGRTDTQYF.

The table lists this clonotype with many counts. This chain connects TRBV20-1 to TRBJ2-1; 8 bases match TRBD2. V shed 1 base and J 2 bases; nucleotides not matched to a gene: 4. CDR1 and CDR2 from the germline V gene are DFQATT and SNEGSKA (reference sequence). The CDR3 sequence is 15 residues long. CDR3 coding DNA: TGCAGTGCTAGAGCGGGAGGGAGCGCCTACAATGAGCAGTTCTTC. Translated: CSARAGGSAYNEQFF.

This clonotype was seen at least ten times. The chain is built from TRBV7-3 and TRBJ2-3, with D possibly being TRBD2 (6 bases). Deletions cut 3 bases from V and 0 bases from J, with 7 bases between. The CDR3 contains 14 residues. Germline V CDR1 and CDR2: SGHTA, FQGTGA. CDR3: CASSFRGSTDTQYF. CDR3 nucleotide sequence: TGTGCCAGCAGCTTCCGGGGGAGCACAGATACGCAGTATTTT.

This clonotype was observed a few times. The chain carries TRBV5-6 and TRBJ2-1; 9 nucleotides agree with TRBD2. V lost 1 base to trimming and J lost 4 bases; unmatched junction nucleotides: 6. Germline V CDR1 and CDR2: SGHDT, YYEEEE. This CDR3 is 16 amino acids long. The CDR3 loop reads CASSLYAGGRYNEQFF. CDR3 DNA sequence: TGTGCCAGCAGCTTGTATGCGGGAGGGCGGTACAATGAGCAGTTCTTC.

This clonotype was seen ten or more times. This chain links TRBV7-2 with TRBJ2-3, with D hard to call. This CDR3 spans 12 amino acids. Germline assignment: CDR1 SGHTA and CDR2 FQGNSA. With 3 bases removed from V and 2 bases from J, the gap between germline ends came to 3 bases. CDR3 nucleotide sequence: TGTGCCAGCAGCTTCTACACAGATACGCAGTATTTT. As protein: CASSFYTDTQYF.

This clonotype has at least ten counts. Here the CDR3 reads CASSPADRGNEQYF. In DNA, the CDR3 is TGTGCCAGCAGCCCAGCGGACAGGGGAAACGAGCAGTACTTC. The gene calls are TRBV3-1 and TRBJ2-7, with 9 bases that match TRBD1. J lost 5 bases, V lost 4 bases, and 6 bases had no gene match. CDR1 and CDR2 (germline): LGHDT, YNNKEL (reference sequence). The CDR3 runs to 14 residues.

This sequence joins TRBV7-2 and TRBJ2-4, with 8 nucleotides matching TRBD1. Trimming took 1 base from V and 8 from J; bases not matched to a gene: 7. The CDR3 contains 15 residues. The germline gives CDR1 SGHTA, CDR2 FQGNSA. Here the CDR3 DNA reads TGTGCCAGCAGCTTAGACCGGCAGGGGGCGTACATTCAGTACTTC. Its translation: CASSLDRQGAYIQYF.

This clonotype was recorded at least ten times. J is TRBJ2-7 and V is TRBV7-2, with unresolved D. This CDR3 has 15 residues. The V end was cut by 5 bases, the J end by 6 bases, with 20 bases between. CDR1 is SGHTA and CDR2 is FQGNSA in the germline V gene. The CDR3 nucleotides are TGTGCCAGCAGCCTCACCAGCGAGAGGAACCGCGAGCAGTACTTC. As protein: CASSLTSERNREQYF.

This clonotype was recorded many times. The rearrangement uses TRBV7-2 and TRBJ2-7; D unclear. The CDR3 totals 16 residues. The germline V and J ends were trimmed by 0 bases and 0 bases, with 12 bases remaining between them. CDR1 is SGHTA and CDR2 is FQGNSA in the germline V gene. CDR3 in amino acids: CASSLATAAYSYEQYF. The CDR3 DNA reads TGTGCCAGCAGCTTAGCGACGGCAGCCTACTCCTACGAGCAGTACTTC. Based on the CDR3 plus reference TRBV7-2 and TRBJ2-7, the full variable domain is GAGVSQSPSNKVTEKGKDVELRCDPISGHTALYWYRQSLGQGLEFLIYFQGNSAPDKSGLPSDRFSAERTGGSVSTLTIQRTQQEDSAVYLCASSLATAAYSYEQYFGPGTRLTVT.

The rearrangement uses TRBV7-3 and TRBJ1-6; 9 bases fit TRBD1. The ends lost 5 bases at V and 7 bases at J; junction bases unmatched: 6. The germline gives CDR1 SGHTA, CDR2 FQGTGA. The CDR3 covers 15 residues. Written as DNA, the CDR3 is TGTGCCAGCAGCATCGGGACAGGGTGGAATTCACCCCTCCACTTT. It translates to CASSIGTGWNSPLHF.

The chain recombines TRBV5-1 with TRBJ2-1; 8 nucleotides align to TRBD2. Looked up from germline, CDR1 is SGHRS and CDR2 is YFSETQ. This CDR3 region has 15 residues. V was clipped by 6 bases and J by 1 base; unmatched bases: 6. CDR3 protein: CASMPTSVSYNEQFF. The CDR3, as DNA: TGCGCCAGCATGCCGACTAGCGTTTCCTACAATGAGCAGTTCTTC. Full variable domain (rest looked up from reference TRBV5-1 and TRBJ2-1): KAGVTQTPRYLIKTRGQQVTLSCSPISGHRSVSWYQQTPGQGLQFLFEYFSETQRNKGNFPGRFSGRQFSNSRSEMNVSTLELGDSALYLCASMPTSVSYNEQFFGPGTRLTVL.

There are many counts of this clonotype. This chain joins TRBV7-3 and TRBJ2-1; 11 bases map to TRBD1. Trimming cost V 5 bases and J 7 bases; bases outside gene matches: 10. Germline CDR1 and CDR2: SGHTA and FQGTGA. The CDR3 spans 16 residues. The CDR3: CASSPHPGQGGNEQFF. The DNA for the CDR3 is TGTGCCAGCAGCCCCCACCCGGGACAGGGGGGGAATGAGCAGTTCTTC.